This T cell receptor (beta chain) comes out of a study of blood T cell repertoires in COVID-19. In the study overall: In each case, the material was cDNA or gDNA derived from T cells, B-cell-depleted T cells, or PBMCs.

With 5 bases clipped from V and 1 base from J, the junction kept 11 bases outside the gene matches. The germline gives CDR1 PRHDT, CDR2 FYEKMQ (reference sequence). The CDR3 has 17 amino acids. TCRdb's table, derived via immunoSEQ multiplex PCR, lists solely in-frame clones and lacks some. The sample has 320,000 or so clones; 85% are singletons. The source is a woman aged 25 to 45 who had been exposed to COVID-19. Sequenced material: PBMCs or T cells enriched from blood (not recorded which). J is TRBJ1-1 and V is TRBV13, with 9 positions matching TRBD1. The CDR3 protein is CASSSTGGPTTNTEAFF. CDR3 bases: TGTGCCAGCAGCAGCACAGGGGGCCCAACGACGAACACTGAAGCTTTCTTT.